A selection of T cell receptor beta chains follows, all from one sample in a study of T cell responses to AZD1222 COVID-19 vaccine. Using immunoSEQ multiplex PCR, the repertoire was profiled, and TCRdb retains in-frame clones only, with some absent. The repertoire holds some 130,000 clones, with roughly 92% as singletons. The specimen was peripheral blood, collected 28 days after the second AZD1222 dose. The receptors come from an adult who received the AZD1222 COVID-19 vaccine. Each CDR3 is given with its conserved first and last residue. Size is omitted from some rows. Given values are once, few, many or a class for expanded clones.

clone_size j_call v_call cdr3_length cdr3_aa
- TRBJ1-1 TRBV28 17 CASSLGGTGYGRTEAFF
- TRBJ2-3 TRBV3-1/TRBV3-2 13 CASSQESTDTQYF
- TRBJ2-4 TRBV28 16 CASRGGLAGAKNIQYF
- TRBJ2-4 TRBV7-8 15 CASSRAASTPNIQYF
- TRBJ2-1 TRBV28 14 CASSSLRGINEQFF
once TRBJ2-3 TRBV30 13 CAWSSGRTDTQYF
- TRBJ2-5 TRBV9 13 CASSLGLAETQYF
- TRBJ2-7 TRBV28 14 CASSLGGQPYEQYF
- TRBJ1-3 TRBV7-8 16 CASSARDRISGNTIYF
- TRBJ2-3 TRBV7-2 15 CASSLQTPNTDTQYF
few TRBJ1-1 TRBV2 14 CASRQNFLNTEAFF
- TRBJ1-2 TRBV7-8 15 CASSLTVRWAYGYTF
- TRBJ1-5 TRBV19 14 CASSTTGRNQPQHF
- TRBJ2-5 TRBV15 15 CATSRATGPQETQYF
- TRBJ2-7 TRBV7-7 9 CASSLGLYF
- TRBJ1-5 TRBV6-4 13 CASSDGVNQPQHF
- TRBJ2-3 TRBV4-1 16 CASSQGGGHRTDTQYF
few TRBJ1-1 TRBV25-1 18 CASSELEIQGIEDTEAFF
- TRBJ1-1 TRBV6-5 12 CASSYSTGAAFF
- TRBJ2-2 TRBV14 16 CASSQGLAQGTGELFF
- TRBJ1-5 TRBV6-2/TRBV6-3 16 CASSRAGTGMNQPQHF
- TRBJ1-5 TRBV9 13 CASSGGGNQPQHF
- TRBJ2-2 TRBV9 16 CASSVLAGGSTGELFF
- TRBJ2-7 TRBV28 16 CASSGLPGDSGYEQYF
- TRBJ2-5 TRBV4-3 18 CASSQDGGWRSAQETQYF
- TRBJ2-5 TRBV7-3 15 CASSLGQGLQETQYF
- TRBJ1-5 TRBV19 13 CASSIELNQPQHF
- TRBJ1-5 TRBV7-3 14 CASSWMDRDQPQHF
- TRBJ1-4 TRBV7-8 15 CASSSLEATNEKLFF
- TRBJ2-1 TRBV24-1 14 CATSDLLYGGEQFF
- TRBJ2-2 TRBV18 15 CASSHKARGTGELFF
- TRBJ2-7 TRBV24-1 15 CATSDSGTGEYEQYF
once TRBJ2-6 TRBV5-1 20 CASSLLGPTGLSSGANVLTF
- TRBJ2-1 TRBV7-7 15 CASSPAGTSVNEQFF
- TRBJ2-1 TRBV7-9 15 CASSLELAGIDEQFF
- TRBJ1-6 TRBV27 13 CASSATGNSPLHF
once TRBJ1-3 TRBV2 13 CASSLDNENTIYF
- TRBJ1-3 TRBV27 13 CASSRASGNTIYF
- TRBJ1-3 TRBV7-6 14 CASSPQGTGNTIYF